Below, 32 T cell receptor beta chains from the same sample are listed, as sequenced in a study of shared T cell receptors in the human thymus. Sequencing used immunoSEQ multiplex PCR; TCRdb keeps in-frame clones, though not all of them. Of 720,000 or so clones in the sample, roughly 88% were seen once. This sample was shared with a second study, whose subject was human thymus T cells.

The specimen sequenced was thymocytes. These receptor sequences come from a girl under two years old with a congenital heart defect.

The V and J genes are TRBV6-6 and TRBJ2-1; 12 bases agree with TRBD2. The CDR3 has 16 residues. Per the germline V gene, CDR1 is MNHNY and CDR2 is SVGAGI (reference sequence). V lost 7 bases to trimming and J lost 6 bases; unmatched junction nucleotides: 10. The CDR3 coding sequence is TGTGCCAGCAATTCCGGACTAGCGGGGTTTTTCAATGAGCAGTTCTTC. Protein: CASNSGLAGFFNEQFF.

The J gene is TRBJ1-4, the V gene TRBV7-6; D call uncertain. CDR1 and CDR2 (germline): SGHVS, FNYEAQ. The V and J ends lost 4 bases and 6 bases respectively, with 15 bases between them. CDR3 length: 15 amino acids. CDR3 nucleotide sequence: TGTGCCAGCAGCTCCTCAGGCGCGCGGGATGAAAAACTGTTTTTT. It yields the protein CASSSSGARDEKLFF.

The chain employs TRBV6-4 and TRBJ2-1, with TRBD2 identical over 8 bases. Germline V gene data show CDR1 as MRHNA and CDR2 as SNTAGT. The CDR3 consists of 16 residues. Germline trimming cut 6 bases from V and 6 bases from J; bases unmatched to any gene: 13. In DNA, the CDR3 is TGTGCCAGCAGCAGAACACCGGGACTAGGGGGCAATGAGCAGTTCTTC. This translates into CASSRTPGLGGNEQFF.

The chain links TRBV28 to TRBJ2-7, with D possibly TRBD2 on 6 matching bases. The germline gives CDR1 MDHEN, CDR2 SYDVKM. V was pared by 3 bases and J by 3 bases, with 15 bases between. The CDR3 has 15 residues. CDR3 coding DNA: TGTGCCAGCAGTTTTAGGAGGGACTTTTGCTACGAGCAGTACTTC. It translates to CASSFRRDFCYEQYF.

The chain couples TRBV5-1 to TRBJ1-1, with D maybe TRBD1 (5 bases). V was cut by 8 bases and J by 3 bases, with 14 bases left in between. CDR1 and CDR2 from the germline V gene are SGHRS and YFSETQ. This CDR3 spans 13 amino acids. As DNA, the CDR3 is TGCGCCAGTGCATCGGGGGAGGACACTGAAGCTTTCTTT. It is translated as CASASGEDTEAFF.

This chain links TRBV12-5 with TRBJ1-2; TRBD1 matches 8 bases. Germline V gene data show CDR1 as LGHNT and CDR2 as FRNRAP. The CDR3 consists of 16 residues. Losses at the gene ends were 4 bases for V and 5 bases for J; bases not matched to a gene: 12. The CDR3 protein is CASGSEDRDHRYGYTF. In nucleotides, the CDR3 is TGTGCTAGTGGTTCCGAGGACAGGGACCACCGATATGGCTACACCTTC. Together with reference TRBV12-5 and TRBJ1-2, the CDR3 gives the full variable domain: DARVTQTPRHKVTEMGQEVTMRCQPILGHNTVFWYRQTMMQGLELLAYFRNRAPLDDSGMPKDRFSAEMPDATLATLKIQPSEPRDSAVYFCASGSEDRDHRYGYTFGSGTRLTVV.

The chain is built from TRBV11-2 and TRBJ2-1; 9 bases agree with TRBD2. Looked up from germline, CDR1 is SGHAT and CDR2 is FQNNGV. J lost 6 bases, V lost 1 base, and 4 bases had no gene match. The CDR3 totals 15 residues. The DNA for the CDR3 is TGTGCCAGCAGCTTAGGGGCTAGCGGGGCCAATGAGCAGTTCTTC. It translates to CASSLGASGANEQFF.

Concerning this clone itself: Likely a read error: the CDR3 ends without its conserved phenylalanine or tryptophan. The DNA is omitted, as the CDR3 cannot be located on it reliably, and the CDR3 follows TCRdb's listing. The chain recombines TRBV5-8 with TRBJ2-7; the table names TRBD1, a call not compared with the DNA. 9 amino acids form the CDR3, both terminal residues included. Germline CDR1 is SGHTS and CDR2 is YDEGEE. CDR3 sequence reads: CASTPLHRL.

The genes are TRBV27 and TRBJ2-7; TRBD2 aligns across 7 bases. From germline, CDR1 is MNHEY and CDR2 SMNVEV (reference sequence). V lost 11 bases to trimming and J lost 5 bases; unmatched junction nucleotides: 9. This CDR3 has 12 amino acids. The CDR3 here is CALGGGKHEQYF. In DNA form, the CDR3 reads TGTGCCCTGGGGGGGGGTAAGCACGAGCAGTACTTC.

The chain couples TRBV6-1 to TRBJ1-1; 8 positions agree with TRBD1. The V gene end was trimmed by 4 bases and the J gene end by 4 bases; junction bases not matched to a gene: 2. The CDR3 is 13 amino acids. Germline-derived CDR1 and CDR2 are MNHNS and SASEGT. CDR3 residues: CASSAQGATEAFF. CDR3 DNA sequence: TGTGCCAGCAGTGCGCAGGGGGCCACTGAAGCTTTCTTT.

The chain couples TRBV2 to TRBJ2-3; D remains unclear. CDR1 is SNHLY, CDR2 FYNNEI, per germline. The CDR3 loop spans 15 amino acids. Deletions cut 8 bases from V and 4 bases from J, with 19 bases between. In nucleotides, the CDR3 is TGTGCCAGCCAAGTGAAAAATATAGCCCCAGATACGCAGTATTTT. It yields the protein CASQVKNIAPDTQYF. Looking up the rest from reference TRBV2 and TRBJ2-3 gives the full variable domain: EPEVTQTPSHQVTQMGQEVILRCVPISNHLYFYWYRQILGQKVEFLVSFYNNEISEKSEIFDDQFSVERPDGSNFTLKIRSTKLEDSAMYFCASQVKNIAPDTQYFGPGTRLTVL.

The chain is built from TRBV9 and TRBJ1-1; D might be TRBD1 (5 bases). Germline-derived CDR1 and CDR2 are SGDLS and YYNGEE. Trimming pared 3 bases from V and 3 bases from J, leaving 21 bases between. This CDR3 comprises 17 residues. CDR3 nucleotides: TGTGCCAGCAGCGCCAGCCCATTCCAGGGTTCTGACACTGAAGCTTTCTTT. Protein sequence: CASSASPFQGSDTEAFF.

The V call is TRBV19, the J call TRBJ2-3; 10 nucleotides agree with TRBD1. The CDR3 covers 17 residues. Germline loops: CDR1 LNHDA, CDR2 SQIVND (reference sequence). Trimming took 3 bases from V and 5 from J; bases not matched to a gene: 11. CDR3 nucleotides: TGTGCCAGTAGTATGTTCAACCGGGACAGGGGAAAAGATACGCAGTATTTT. Protein product: CASSMFNRDRGKDTQYF.

This sequence joins TRBV5-1 and TRBJ1-2; perhaps TRBD1 as D (5 bases). Between the trimmed V and J ends, which lost 1 base and 8 bases, there was a span of 18 bases. The length of the CDR3 is 15 residues. Germline values: CDR1 SGHRS, CDR2 YFSETQ. The CDR3 DNA reads as TGCGCCAGCAGCTTGACCCTCGGGGGGTTTAGGGGCTACACCTTC. Residues: CASSLTLGGFRGYTF.

V and J are TRBV7-2 and TRBJ1-1; the D gene is possibly TRBD1 (6 bases). Germline CDR1 and CDR2: SGHTA and FQGNSA. Between the trimmed V and J ends, which lost 1 base and 8 bases, there was a span of 17 bases. The length of the CDR3 is 15 residues. CDR3 nucleotide sequence: TGTGCCAGCAGCTTAGTCCCAGCGACAGGTTACGAAGCTTTCTTT. Residues: CASSLVPATGYEAFF. Drawing the rest from reference TRBV7-2 and TRBJ1-1, the complete variable domain is GAGVSQSPSNKVTEKGKDVELRCDPISGHTALYWYRQSLGQGLEFLIYFQGNSAPDKSGLPSDRFSAERTGGSVSTLTIQRTQQEDSAVYLCASSLVPATGYEAFFGQGTRLTVV.

The chain couples TRBV28 to TRBJ1-1; TRBD1 aligns across 11 bases. With V trimmed by 6 bases and J by 6 bases, 3 bases remained unmatched. The CDR3 is 13 residues long. Germline loops: CDR1 MDHEN, CDR2 SYDVKM. CDR3 DNA: TGTGCCAGCAGGGGGGACAGGGGGGCTGAAGCTTTCTTT. Its protein is CASRGDRGAEAFF.

This clone was recorded a few times. The V call is TRBV5-1, the J call TRBJ1-2; 12 bases agree with TRBD1. Trimming cost V 4 bases and J 8 bases; bases outside gene matches: 12. The CDR3 runs 16 residues. Germline V gene data show CDR1 as SGHRS and CDR2 as YFSETQ. This CDR3 reads CASSRSPGQGAGGYTF. In DNA form, the CDR3 reads TGCGCCAGCAGCCGTTCACCGGGACAGGGGGCGGGGGGCTACACCTTC. Looking up the rest from reference TRBV5-1 and TRBJ1-2 gives the full variable domain: KAGVTQTPRYLIKTRGQQVTLSCSPISGHRSVSWYQQTPGQGLQFLFEYFSETQRNKGNFPGRFSGRQFSNSRSEMNVSTLELGDSALYLCASSRSPGQGAGGYTFGSGTRLTVV.

This chain uses TRBV28 with TRBJ1-2, with D tentatively TRBD1 (5 bases). The CDR3 is made up of 12 amino acids. From germline, CDR1 is MDHEN and CDR2 SYDVKM. V lost 4 bases to trimming and J lost 3 bases, with 6 bases between them. The DNA for the CDR3 is TGTGCCAGCAGTTCCAGGGACTATGGCTACACCTTC. The encoded protein is CASSSRDYGYTF.

This clone was detected once. The chain couples TRBV28 to TRBJ2-3, with a tentative D call TRBD2 (6 bases). This CDR3 has 18 residues. Per germline, CDR1 MDHEN and CDR2 SYDVKM. Deletions cut 8 bases from V and 2 bases from J, with 26 bases between. The CDR3 nucleotides read TGTGCCAGCTACTCCGCGGGGTGGCGGCCGACATTCACAGATACGCAGTATTTT. Translated, it gives CASYSAGWRPTFTDTQYF.

This sequence joins TRBV4-3 and TRBJ2-5; 8 bases are a match to TRBD1. CDR3 size: 16 residues. Germline lookup yields CDR1 LGHNA and CDR2 YSLEER. V lost 3 bases, J lost 5 bases, and 11 bases stayed unmatched. The CDR3 nucleotides are TGCGCCAGCAGCCACCTAGGAGGCAGGGGGCTGGAGACCCAGTACTTC. Amino acids: CASSHLGGRGLETQYF.

The chain combines TRBV10-2 with TRBJ2-1, with unresolved D. The CDR3 is 13 residues long. Trimming stripped 0 bases from V and 8 bases from J, with 8 bases between. Germline CDR1 WSHSY, CDR2 SAAADI. CDR3 loop: CASSESIGDEQFF. The CDR3 bases are TGCGCCAGCAGTGAGTCGATAGGAGATGAGCAGTTCTTC.

The chain recombines TRBV5-6 with TRBJ2-7; D might be TRBD2 (6 bases). The CDR3 is made up of 16 amino acids. Germline CDR1 reads SGHDT; CDR2 reads YYEEEE. Trimming pared 4 bases from V and 1 base from J, leaving 18 bases between. CDR3 amino acids: CASSRTGPRGSYEQYF. For the CDR3, the DNA is TGTGCCAGCAGCCGCACCGGACCCCGGGGGTCCTACGAGCAGTACTTC. Filled out from reference TRBV5-6 and TRBJ2-7, the complete variable domain reads DAGVTQSPTHLIKTRGQQVTLRCSPKSGHDTVSWYQQALGQGPQFIFQYYEEEERQRGNFPDRFSGHQFPNYSSELNVNALLLGDSALYLCASSRTGPRGSYEQYFGPGTRLTVT.

The genes are TRBV15 and TRBJ2-4, with D hard to call. Between the trimmed V and J ends, which lost 2 bases and 1 base, there was a span of 18 bases. CDR3 size: 18 residues. Germline CDR1 is LNHNV and CDR2 is YYDKDF (reference sequence). The CDR3 nucleotides read TGTGCCACCAGCAGAACACAAGAAGTGGTCTTGGCCAAAAACATTCAGTACTTC. Its protein product is CATSRTQEVVLAKNIQYF.

The V gene is TRBV14, the J gene TRBJ2-1, with 11 nucleotides matching TRBD1. The CDR3 consists of 17 residues. Germline trimming cut 3 bases from V and 1 base from J; bases unmatched to any gene: 5. Germline CDR1 and CDR2: SGHDN and FVKESK. Here the CDR3 reads CASSHGQGARSYNEQFF. In nucleotides, the CDR3 is TGTGCCAGCAGCCACGGACAGGGGGCGCGATCCTACAATGAGCAGTTCTTC. The full variable domain, in which reference TRBV14 and TRBJ2-1 provide the parts outside the CDR3, is EAGVTQFPSHSVIEKGQTVTLRCDPISGHDNLYWYRRVMGKEIKFLLHFVKESKQDESGMPNNRFLAERTGGTYSTLKVQPAELEDSGVYFCASSHGQGARSYNEQFFGPGTRLTVL.

This chain joins TRBV6-1 and TRBJ2-7, with TRBD1 matching 7 bases. Germline V lookup: CDR1 MNHNS, CDR2 SASEGT. The CDR3 runs 14 residues. V trimming: 8 bases; J trimming: 3 bases; junction bases outside the gene matches: 10. The CDR3 DNA reads as TGTGCCAGCCGAAAAGACAGGGCCTGCTACGAGCAGTACTTC. Translation: CASRKDRACYEQYF.

V is TRBV7-2 and J is TRBJ2-2; 9 bases fit TRBD1. V lost 6 bases and J lost 8; bases outside the gene matches: 13. Germline CDR1 and CDR2: SGHTA and FQGNSA. CDR3 length: 16 residues. Here the CDR3 reads CASSPQPTGGAGELFF. In DNA form, the CDR3 reads TGTGCCAGCAGTCCTCAACCGACAGGGGGAGCGGGGGAGCTGTTTTTT.

The chain uses TRBV7-9 and TRBJ2-7; TRBD1 matches at 10 bases. V trimming: 5 bases; J trimming: 2 bases; junction bases outside the gene matches: 12. In germline, CDR1 is SEHNR, CDR2 FQNEAQ (reference sequence). The CDR3 loop spans 17 amino acids. CDR3: CASSPEDPGQGPYEQYF. In nucleotides, the CDR3 is TGTGCCAGCAGCCCTGAGGATCCGGGACAGGGGCCCTACGAGCAGTACTTC.

The chain has TRBV6-6 and TRBJ2-7; a possible D gene is TRBD1 (6 bases). The V end was cut by 2 bases, the J end by 2 bases, with 13 bases between. The germline gives CDR1 MNHNY, CDR2 SVGAGI (reference sequence). This CDR3 contains 15 residues. The CDR3 nucleotides read TGTGCCAGCAGTTACCGAACAGGGATAACCTACGAGCAGTACTTC. Its translation is CASSYRTGITYEQYF.

DNA for the CDR3: TGCGCCAGCAGCCCTCGGACAGGGGGCTCCTACGAGCAGTACTTC. Translating gives CASSPRTGGSYEQYF. The V call is TRBV4-3, the J call TRBJ2-7; 10 positions match TRBD1. After removal of 4 bases from V and 0 bases from J, the junction contained 3 bases not matched to a gene. Germline CDR1 is LGHNA and CDR2 is YSLEER. CDR3 size: 15 residues.

This clone was detected a few times. V and J are TRBV9 and TRBJ1-1; D might be TRBD1 (5 bases). Trimming cost V 7 bases and J 0 bases, with 10 bases left between them. This CDR3 is built from 13 residues. Germline CDR1 SGDLS, CDR2 YYNGEE. The CDR3 coding sequence is TGTGCCAGCTCTACAGGTATGAACACTGAAGCTTTCTTT. Translation gives CASSTGMNTEAFF.

The chain uses TRBV5-8 and TRBJ1-4, with TRBD1 matching over 10 bases. The J segment lost 5 bases and the V segment lost 4 bases, leaving 2 bases of the junction unmatched. This CDR3 has 14 amino acids. Germline V gene data show CDR1 as SGHTS and CDR2 as YDEGEE. For the CDR3, the DNA is TGTGCCAGCAGCCCGGGACAGGGGAATGAAAAACTGTTTTTT. Translating gives CASSPGQGNEKLFF.

There are a few counts of this clone. The rearrangement links TRBV7-9 to TRBJ1-4; the D is unclear. The CDR3 totals 15 residues. Germline V gene sequence: CDR1 SEHNR, CDR2 FQNEAQ (reference sequence). V was pared by 1 base and J by 4 bases, with 10 bases between. The CDR3 here is CASSLGGRHNEKLFF. The CDR3 region has the DNA TGTGCCAGCAGCTTAGGTGGCAGGCATAATGAAAAACTGTTTTTT. Based on the CDR3 plus reference TRBV7-9 and TRBJ1-4, the full variable domain is DTGVSQNPRHKITKRGQNVTFRCDPISEHNRLYWYRQTLGQGPEFLTYFQNEAQLEKSRLLSDRFSAERPKGSFSTLEIQRTEQGDSAMYLCASSLGGRHNEKLFFGSGTQLSVL.